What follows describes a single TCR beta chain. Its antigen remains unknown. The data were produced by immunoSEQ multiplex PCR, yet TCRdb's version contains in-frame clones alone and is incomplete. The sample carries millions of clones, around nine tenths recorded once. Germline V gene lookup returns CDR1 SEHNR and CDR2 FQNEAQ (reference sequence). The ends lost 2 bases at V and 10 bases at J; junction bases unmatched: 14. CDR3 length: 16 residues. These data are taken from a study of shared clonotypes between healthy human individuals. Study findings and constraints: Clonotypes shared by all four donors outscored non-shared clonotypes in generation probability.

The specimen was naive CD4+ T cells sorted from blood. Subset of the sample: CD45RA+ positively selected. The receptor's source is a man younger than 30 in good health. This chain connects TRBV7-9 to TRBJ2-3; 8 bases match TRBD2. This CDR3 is CASSLTAASRGGSQYF. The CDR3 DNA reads TGTGCCAGCAGCTTAACCGCGGCTAGCCGCGGGGGGTCGCAGTATTTT. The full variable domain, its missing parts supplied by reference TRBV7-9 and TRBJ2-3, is DTGVSQNPRHKITKRGQNVTFRCDPISEHNRLYWYRQTLGQGPEFLTYFQNEAQLEKSRLLSDRFSAERPKGSFSTLEIQRTEQGDSAMYLCASSLTAASRGGSQYFGPGTRLTVL.